Sequencing of this TCR beta chain was carried out in a study of blood T cell repertoires in COVID-19 (dated by TCRdb to about 2020). Background for the entire study: Samples covering the acute and convalescent phases of COVID-19 were provided by collaborators in the United States, Italy and Spain. The material from the prospective study consisted of cDNA or gDNA derived from T cells, B-cell-depleted T cells, or PBMCs. Subjects who had been exposed to COVID-19, were actively infected with it, or had recovered from it provided the deeply sampled blood TCRbeta repertoires that made up the dataset. The repertoires were released in a freely available public database intended as a resource for research on the immune response to SARS-CoV-2. The samples were drawn from two sources: the first 160 participants of the ongoing ImmuneRACE study, and over 950 subjects contributed by 6 global collaborators. Nearly every sample came with metadata listing a de-identified subject ID, COVID-19 status, age in years and sex. HLA class I and class II types, where available, came from metadata supplied by the sample provider rather than from assay-based typing.

Whole blood was collected in K2EDTA tubes by collaborating institutions according to the institutions' own protocols. For TCRbeta analysis, collaborators shipped samples in one of three forms: frozen whole blood, isolated PBMCs, or DNA extracted from either of those sample types. TCRbeta CDR3 regions were amplified from genomic DNA using the immunoSEQ Assay, a bias-controlled multiplex PCR. In the paper's pipeline: The number of nucleated cells in each sample was estimated from the amplification of reference gene primers within the assay. To quantify the absolute abundance of each unique TCRbeta CDR3 rearrangement, sequence reads were collapsed and filtered. For each sample, productive Simpson clonality was calculated as the square root of Simpson's diversity index across productive rearrangements. TCRdb mirrors the immuneACCESS table, restricted to in-frame sequences. Some clones are absent from its copies; in checked studies, under half trace to an unresolved V gene, and the reason for the others is unknown. That table gives V, J and clone size, and the DNA gave D and trimming. For this sample there are about 230,000 clones; about 83% appear just once. In total, the top ten clones hold approximately 7% of the sample.

About this clone itself: Its specific antigen is unknown. No much larger clonotype is one base removed from it; base qualities were not supplied.

The investigation overall reported the following: Clinical and demographic metadata were provided uncurated, with the amount varying by source and participant.

The sample consisted of peripheral blood. The sequence came from a woman in her fifties or sixties with acute or convalescent COVID-19.

CDR3 loop: CATSRDVQRGTDTQYF. The nucleotide sequence is TGTGCCACCAGCAGAGATGTACAGCGGGGCACAGATACGCAGTATTTT. This chain joins TRBV15 to TRBJ2-3; the best D guess is TRBD2, with 6 bases matching. The junction carries 11 bases between V and J, which are trimmed by 0 bases and 1 base respectively. Measured from the cysteine to the phenylalanine, the CDR3 is 16 residues long. The only DNA kept is the CDR3, 48 bases in frame from the first base. As encoded in the germline V gene (reference sequence), CDR1 is LNHNV while CDR2 is YYDKDF.